The 24 T cell receptor beta chains below come from one sample, sequenced in a study of cytomegalovirus exposure and HLA in healthy donors. The PCR used 60 Vbeta and 13 Jbeta primers. Clones were sequenced by immunoSEQ multiplex PCR, and TCRdb holds only the in-frame ones, with some missing. The data show about 70,000 clones, roughly 85% seen once. The material sequenced was PBMCs. All receptors come from a young woman in good health and CMV-seronegative.

The chain uses TRBV19 and TRBJ1-2; 7 bases fit TRBD1. This CDR3 has 15 residues. J gave up 0 bases and V 3 bases, and 4 bases lay outside the gene matches. The V gene's germline CDR1 is LNHDA and CDR2 SQIVND (reference sequence). Here the CDR3 reads CASSIGQETNYGYTF. DNA for the CDR3: TGTGCCAGTAGTATTGGACAGGAAACTAACTATGGCTACACCTTC.

The chain employs TRBV4-1 and TRBJ2-3; maybe TRBD2 (6 bases). V gave up 0 bases and J gave up 8 bases, with 15 bases separating them. The CDR3 runs 15 residues. The germline V gene has CDR1 MGHRA and CDR2 YSYEKL. This chain's CDR3 is CASSQDRAFGGTQYF. Written as DNA, the CDR3 is TGCGCCAGCAGCCAAGACCGAGCTTTCGGGGGTACGCAGTATTTT.

V gene TRBV9 combines with J gene TRBJ1-2; D ambiguous. Germline-derived CDR1 and CDR2 are SGDLS and YYNGEE. This CDR3 has 15 residues. Trimming stripped 0 bases from V and 0 bases from J, with 9 bases between. DNA of the CDR3: TGTGCCAGCAGCGTAGAGATCGGTTCTAACTATGGCTACACCTTC. It translates to CASSVEIGSNYGYTF.

This sequence joins TRBV29-1 and TRBJ2-5; 10 bases align to TRBD2. Germline CDR1 is SQVTM and CDR2 is ANQGSEA. V dropped 0 bases and J dropped 5; count of bases not matched to a gene: 6. This CDR3 is 15 amino acids long. The CDR3 region is CSVEDSGRADETQYF. The CDR3 DNA reads as TGCAGCGTTGAAGACAGCGGGAGGGCTGATGAGACCCAGTACTTC. Full variable domain (missing parts from reference TRBV29-1 and TRBJ2-5): SAVISQKPSRDICQRGTSLTIQCQVDSQVTMMFWYRQQPGQSLTLIATANQGSEATYESGFVIDKFPISRPNLTFSTLTVSNMSPEDSSIYLCSVEDSGRADETQYFGPGTRLLVL.

The rearrangement links TRBV5-1 to TRBJ2-2; a weak D match, TRBD2 (5 bases). This CDR3 contains 16 residues. V was cut by 0 bases and J by 2 bases, with 11 bases left in between. Germline CDR1 reads SGHRS; CDR2 reads YFSETQ. The CDR3 region is CASSLGDSANTGELFF. The DNA of the CDR3 is TGCGCCAGCAGCTTGGGGGATAGCGCCAACACCGGGGAGCTGTTTTTT.

The V call is TRBV11-2, the J call TRBJ2-1; D not certain. The ends were cut back, 0 bases at V and 6 bases at J, with 3 bases in the middle. The CDR3 covers 12 residues. CDR1 SGHAT and CDR2 FQNNGV come from the germline V gene. The CDR3 DNA reads TGTGCCAGCAGCTTAGACGTCAATGAGCAGTTCTTC. Protein sequence: CASSLDVNEQFF.

The chain couples TRBV9 to TRBJ1-2; 8 bases are shared with TRBD1. J gave up 8 bases and V 0 bases, and 6 bases lay outside the gene matches. Per the germline V gene, CDR1 is SGDLS and CDR2 is YYNGEE. The CDR3 sequence is 14 residues long. DNA for the CDR3: TGTGCCAGCAGCGTAGCCCAGGGGGCGCGCGGCTACACCTTC. It is translated as CASSVAQGARGYTF.

The chain is built from TRBV5-1 and TRBJ2-6; no definite D call. The CDR3 is made up of 14 amino acids. V lost 4 bases, J lost 0 bases, and 5 bases lay in between. From germline, CDR1 is SGHRS and CDR2 YFSETQ. CDR3 coding DNA: TGCGCCAGCAGCCTTTCCTCTGGGGCCAACGTCCTGACTTTC. This codes for CASSLSSGANVLTF.

This sequence joins TRBV4-2 and TRBJ2-3; 11 bases match TRBD2. The CDR3 covers 16 residues. Germline V gene lookup returns CDR1 LGHNA and CDR2 YNFKEQ. V lost 3 bases to trimming and J lost 6 bases; unmatched junction nucleotides: 8. The CDR3 loop reads CASSQVAGGPVDTQYF. CDR3 sequence (DNA): TGTGCCAGCAGCCAGGTAGCGGGAGGGCCAGTCGATACGCAGTATTTT.

The chain couples TRBV6-6 to TRBJ1-2; TRBD1 matches 7 bases. V gave up 4 bases and J gave up 0 bases; unmatched junction bases: 5. CDR1 and CDR2 (germline): MNHNY, SVGAGI (reference sequence). The CDR3 has 15 residues. Here the CDR3 reads CASSSGDSPNYGYTF. The CDR3 nucleotides read TGTGCCAGCAGTTCCGGGGACAGTCCTAACTATGGCTACACCTTC.

CDR3: CASSLVVLAGVADTQYF. The CDR3 bases are TGTGCCAGCAGCTTAGTGGTTTTAGCGGGAGTGGCAGATACGCAGTATTTT. V and J are TRBV7-9 and TRBJ2-3; 9 bases agree with TRBD2. Germline loops: CDR1 SEHNR, CDR2 FQNEAQ (reference sequence). There are 17 residues in the CDR3. V trimming: 1 base; J trimming: 4 bases; junction bases outside the gene matches: 9.

The genes are TRBV2 and TRBJ2-2; 7 bases align to TRBD1. Germline V lookup: CDR1 SNHLY, CDR2 FYNNEI. CDR3 size: 16 residues. Trimming removed 9 bases from V and 2 bases from J; junction bases left unmatched: 12. CDR3 coding DNA: TGTGCCAGTATATACGCCGGGACAGCTAACACCGGGGAGCTGTTTTTT. It is translated as CASIYAGTANTGELFF.

J is TRBJ2-3 and V is TRBV14; D possibly corresponds to TRBD2 (5 bases). Germline CDR1 and CDR2: SGHDN and FVKESK. Trimming left V 4 bases short and J 8 bases short, with 22 bases between. There are 16 residues in the CDR3. The CDR3, as DNA: TGTGCCAGCAGCCGAGATGAGGGAAGGCAAGGAGGTACGCAGTATTTT. The encoded protein is CASSRDEGRQGGTQYF.

This clone was observed once. The CDR3 sequence: CASSLSGGGNEQFF. Here the CDR3 DNA reads TGTGCCAGCAGCTTAAGCGGGGGGGGGAATGAGCAGTTCTTC. The chain uses TRBV9 and TRBJ2-1, with TRBD2 identical over 10 bases. Trimming at V came to 4 bases and at J to 7 bases, leaving 5 bases not matched to a gene. CDR3 length equals 14 residues. Germline assignment: CDR1 SGDLS and CDR2 YYNGEE.

This chain uses TRBV7-3 with TRBJ2-2, with D possibly matching TRBD1 (5 bases). The CDR3 runs to 14 residues. With 0 bases removed from V and 7 bases from J, the gap between germline ends came to 9 bases. CDR1 SGHTA and CDR2 FQGTGA come from the germline V gene. The CDR3 DNA reads TGTGCCAGCAGCTTAACAGGGGTGGACGGGGAGCTGTTTTTT. This encodes CASSLTGVDGELFF.

This clone has more than one count but fewer than ten. The rearrangement links TRBV19 to TRBJ2-3, with 13 bases lining up with TRBD2. V was clipped by 5 bases and J by 7 bases; unmatched bases: 12. Germline assignment: CDR1 LNHDA and CDR2 SQIVND (reference sequence). There are 17 residues in the CDR3. CDR3 residues: CASSPPRGLAGENTQYF. The CDR3 DNA reads TGTGCCAGTAGTCCTCCCCGCGGACTAGCGGGAGAAAATACGCAGTATTTT.

The chain couples TRBV6-4 to TRBJ2-3, with 8 bases fitting TRBD1. This CDR3 is 16 amino acids long. The V and J ends lost 6 bases and 11 bases, in that order; junction bases with no gene match: 19. Germline V gene data show CDR1 as MRHNA and CDR2 as SNTAGT. This CDR3 is CASRYLFRTGFGGQYF. The DNA for the CDR3 is TGTGCCAGCAGGTACCTCTTTAGGACAGGGTTCGGGGGGCAGTATTTT.

This clone was counted only a few times. The CDR3 loop is CASSFGSRGRATDTQYF. The DNA of the CDR3 is TGCGCCAGCAGCTTTGGGTCTCGCGGGAGGGCCACAGATACGCAGTATTTT. The V call is TRBV5-1, the J call TRBJ2-3, with TRBD2 matching over 9 bases. The J segment lost 2 bases and the V segment lost 2 bases, leaving 9 bases of the junction unmatched. The CDR3 covers 17 residues. CDR1 and CDR2 from the germline V gene are SGHRS and YFSETQ.

This clone was seen a few times. V and J are TRBV5-8 and TRBJ2-6; D unresolved. Trimming took off 0 bases at V and 0 bases at J, with 4 bases between the two ends. Germline loops: CDR1 SGHTS, CDR2 YDEGEE. There are 15 residues in the CDR3. The CDR3 coding sequence is TGTGCCAGCAGCTTGGGAGACTCTGGGGCCAACGTCCTGACTTTC. Protein product: CASSLGDSGANVLTF.

DNA for the CDR3: TGTGCCAGCAGCCCGGGACTACCCTACGAGCAGTACTTC. It encodes CASSPGLPYEQYF. The chain links TRBV7-9 to TRBJ2-7; TRBD2 matches at 7 bases. The length of the CDR3 is 13 residues. Trimming took 5 bases from V and 2 from J; bases not matched to a gene: 3. Germline CDR1 and CDR2: SEHNR and FQNEAQ (reference sequence). Full variable domain (outside the CDR3, taken from reference TRBV7-9 and TRBJ2-7): DTGVSQNPRHKITKRGQNVTFRCDPISEHNRLYWYRQTLGQGPEFLTYFQNEAQLEKSRLLSDRFSAERPKGSFSTLEIQRTEQGDSAMYLCASSPGLPYEQYFGPGTRLTVT.

The chain carries TRBV7-2 and TRBJ2-2; the match to TRBD2 covers 9 bases. This CDR3 contains 14 residues. Germline lookup yields CDR1 SGHTA and CDR2 FQGNSA. J was trimmed by 6 bases and V by 1 base; bases with no gene match: 0. DNA for the CDR3: TGTGCCAGCAGCTTAGTAGCGGGGGCCGGGGAGCTGTTTTTT. Translated: CASSLVAGAGELFF. Supplemented by reference TRBV7-2 and TRBJ2-2, the full variable domain reads GAGVSQSPSNKVTEKGKDVELRCDPISGHTALYWYRQSLGQGLEFLIYFQGNSAPDKSGLPSDRFSAERTGGSVSTLTIQRTQQEDSAVYLCASSLVAGAGELFFGEGSRLTVL.

In this sample, this clone turned up once. The rearrangement joins TRBV7-2 to TRBJ2-3; D might be TRBD2 (6 bases). The germline CDR1 and CDR2 sequences are SGHTA and FQGNSA. This CDR3 is built from 14 residues. V was pared by 4 bases and J by 11 bases, with 19 bases between. This CDR3 reads CASSSPGLHLGQYF. The CDR3 DNA reads as TGTGCCAGCAGCTCTCCGGGACTGCATTTGGGGCAGTATTTT. Supplemented by reference TRBV7-2 and TRBJ2-3, the full variable domain reads GAGVSQSPSNKVTEKGKDVELRCDPISGHTALYWYRQSLGQGLEFLIYFQGNSAPDKSGLPSDRFSAERTGGSVSTLTIQRTQQEDSAVYLCASSSPGLHLGQYFGPGTRLTVL.

About this clone: The sample carries other DNA sequences with the same CDR3. The chain recombines TRBV7-9 with TRBJ1-1; D uncertain. Per germline, CDR1 SEHNR and CDR2 FQNEAQ (reference sequence). V lost 3 bases and J lost 5, with 13 bases in between. The CDR3 runs to 14 residues. In DNA, the CDR3 is TGTGCCAGCAGCTTGGCGCAAACAGTAACTGAAGCTTTCTTT. As protein: CASSLAQTVTEAFF.

The chain employs TRBV10-3 and TRBJ2-7, with 12 bases aligning to TRBD2. J gave up 5 bases and V 7 bases, and 9 bases lay outside the gene matches. The CDR3 consists of 15 residues. The germline gives CDR1 ENHRY, CDR2 SYGVKD. Here the CDR3 DNA reads TGTGCCATCACCGGAGGACTAGCGGGAACCCACGAGCAGTACTTC. It translates to CAITGGLAGTHEQYF.